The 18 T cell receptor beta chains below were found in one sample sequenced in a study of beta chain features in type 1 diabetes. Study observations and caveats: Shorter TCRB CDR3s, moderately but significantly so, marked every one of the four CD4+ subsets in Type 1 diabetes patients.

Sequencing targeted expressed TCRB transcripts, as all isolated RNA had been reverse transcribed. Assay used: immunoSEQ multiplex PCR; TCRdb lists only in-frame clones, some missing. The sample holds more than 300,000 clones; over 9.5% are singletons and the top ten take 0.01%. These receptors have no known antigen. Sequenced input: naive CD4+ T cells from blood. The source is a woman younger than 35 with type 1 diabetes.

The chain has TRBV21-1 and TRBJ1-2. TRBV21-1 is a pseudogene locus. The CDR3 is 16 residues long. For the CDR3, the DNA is TGTGCCAGCAGCAAAGATATCAACTTACCGTCCTATGGCTACACCTTC. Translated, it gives CASSKDINLPSYGYTF.

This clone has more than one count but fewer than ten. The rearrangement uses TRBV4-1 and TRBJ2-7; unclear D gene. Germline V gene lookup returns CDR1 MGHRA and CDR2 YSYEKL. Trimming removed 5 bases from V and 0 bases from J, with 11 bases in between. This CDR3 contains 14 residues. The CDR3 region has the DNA TGCGCCAGCAGCAAGAGACACAGCTCCTACGAGCAGTACTTC. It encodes CASSKRHSSYEQYF.

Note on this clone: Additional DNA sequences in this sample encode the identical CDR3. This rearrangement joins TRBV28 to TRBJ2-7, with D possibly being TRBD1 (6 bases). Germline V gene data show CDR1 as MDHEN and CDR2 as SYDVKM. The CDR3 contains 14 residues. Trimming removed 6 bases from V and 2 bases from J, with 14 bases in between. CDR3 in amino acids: CASSPGQGPYEQYF. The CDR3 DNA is TGTGCCAGCAGCCCGGGGCAGGGGCCCTACGAGCAGTACTTC.

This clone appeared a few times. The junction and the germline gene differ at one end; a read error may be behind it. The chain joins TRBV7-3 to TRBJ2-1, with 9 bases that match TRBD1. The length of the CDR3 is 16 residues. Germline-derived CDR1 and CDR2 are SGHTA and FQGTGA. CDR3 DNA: TGTGCCAGCAGCCTAACAGGGGGCATTTCCTACAATGAGCAGTTCTTC. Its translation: CASSLTGGISYNEQFF.

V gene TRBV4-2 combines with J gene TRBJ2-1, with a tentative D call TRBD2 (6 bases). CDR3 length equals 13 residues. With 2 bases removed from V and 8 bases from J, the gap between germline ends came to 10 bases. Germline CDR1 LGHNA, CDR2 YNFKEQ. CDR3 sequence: CASSQSTSHEQFF. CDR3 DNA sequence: TGTGCCAGCAGCCAATCAACTAGCCATGAGCAGTTCTTC.

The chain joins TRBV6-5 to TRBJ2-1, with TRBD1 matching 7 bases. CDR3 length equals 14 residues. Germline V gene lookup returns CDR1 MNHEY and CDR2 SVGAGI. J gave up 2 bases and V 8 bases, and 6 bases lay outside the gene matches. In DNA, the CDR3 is TGTGCCAGCTCGGGACAGCCGGCCTACAATGAGCAGTTCTTC. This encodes CASSGQPAYNEQFF.

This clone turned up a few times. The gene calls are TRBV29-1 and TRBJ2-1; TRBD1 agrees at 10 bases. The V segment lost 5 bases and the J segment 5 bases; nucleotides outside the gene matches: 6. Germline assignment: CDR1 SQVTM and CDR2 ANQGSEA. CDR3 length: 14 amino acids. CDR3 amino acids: CSVNPGTGDNEQFF. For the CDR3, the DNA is TGCAGCGTTAATCCCGGGACAGGGGACAATGAGCAGTTCTTC.

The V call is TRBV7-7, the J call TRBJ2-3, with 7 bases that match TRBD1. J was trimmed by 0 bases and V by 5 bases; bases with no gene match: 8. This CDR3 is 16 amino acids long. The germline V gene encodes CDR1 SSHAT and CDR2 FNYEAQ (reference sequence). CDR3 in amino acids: CASSPLGTASTDTQYF. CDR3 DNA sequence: TGTGCCAGCAGCCCCCTGGGGACAGCTAGCACAGATACGCAGTATTTT. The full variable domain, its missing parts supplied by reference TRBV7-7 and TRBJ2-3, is GAGVSQSPRYKVTKRGQDVTLRCDPISSHATLYWYQQALGQGPEFLTYFNYEAQPDKSGLPSDRFSAERPEGSISTLTIQRTEQRDSAMYRCASSPLGTASTDTQYFGPGTRLTVL.

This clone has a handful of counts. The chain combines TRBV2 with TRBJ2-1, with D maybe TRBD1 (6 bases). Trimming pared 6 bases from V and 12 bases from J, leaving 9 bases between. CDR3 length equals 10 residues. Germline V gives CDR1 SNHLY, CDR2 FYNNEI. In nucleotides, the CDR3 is TGTGCCAGCAGCGAGGGGGTGCAGTTCTTC. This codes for CASSEGVQFF.

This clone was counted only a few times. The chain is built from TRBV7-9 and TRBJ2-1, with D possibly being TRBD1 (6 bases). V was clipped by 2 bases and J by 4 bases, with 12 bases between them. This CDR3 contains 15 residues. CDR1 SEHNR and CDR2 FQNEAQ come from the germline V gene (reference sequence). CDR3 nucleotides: TGTGCCAGCAGCTTATCAGGGGTTGAATACAATGAGCAGTTCTTC. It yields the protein CASSLSGVEYNEQFF.

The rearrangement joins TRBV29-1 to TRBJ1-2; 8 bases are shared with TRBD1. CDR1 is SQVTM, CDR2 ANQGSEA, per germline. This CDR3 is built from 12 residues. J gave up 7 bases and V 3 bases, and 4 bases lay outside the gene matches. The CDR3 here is CSVDRGLSGYTF. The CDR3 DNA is TGCAGCGTTGACAGGGGGCTGAGTGGCTACACCTTC.

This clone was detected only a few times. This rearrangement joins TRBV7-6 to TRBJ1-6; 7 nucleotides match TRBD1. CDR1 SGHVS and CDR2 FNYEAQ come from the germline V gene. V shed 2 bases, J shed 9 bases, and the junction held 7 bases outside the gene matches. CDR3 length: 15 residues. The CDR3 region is CASSLQGEIGSPLHF. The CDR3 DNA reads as TGTGCCAGCAGCTTACAGGGGGAAATAGGTTCACCCCTCCACTTT.

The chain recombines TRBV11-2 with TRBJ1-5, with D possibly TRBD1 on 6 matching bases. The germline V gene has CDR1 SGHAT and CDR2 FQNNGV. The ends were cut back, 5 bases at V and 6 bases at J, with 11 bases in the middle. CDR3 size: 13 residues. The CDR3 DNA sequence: TGTGCCAGCAGCCAAGGGGGTTCTCAGCCCCAGCATTTT. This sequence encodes CASSQGGSQPQHF.

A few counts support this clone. The CDR3 is CASSLPIRGYEQYF. For the CDR3, the DNA is TGTGCCAGCTCGCTCCCCATCCGGGGCTACGAGCAGTACTTC. The chain carries TRBV28 and TRBJ2-7, with D perhaps TRBD2 (5 bases). CDR1 and CDR2 from the germline V gene are MDHEN and SYDVKM. Trimming left V 8 bases short and J 3 bases short, with 17 bases between. The CDR3 is 14 amino acids.

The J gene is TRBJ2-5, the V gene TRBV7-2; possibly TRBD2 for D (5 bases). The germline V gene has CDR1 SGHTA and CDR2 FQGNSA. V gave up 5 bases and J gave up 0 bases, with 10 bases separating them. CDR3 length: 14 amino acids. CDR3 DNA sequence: TGTGCCAGCAGCCTTCTAGCATACCAAGAGACCCAGTACTTC. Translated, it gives CASSLLAYQETQYF.

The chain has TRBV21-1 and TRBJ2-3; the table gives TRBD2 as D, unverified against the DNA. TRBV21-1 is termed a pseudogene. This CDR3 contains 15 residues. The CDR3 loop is CASSKAVSGTDTQYF. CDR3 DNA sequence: TGTGCCAGCAGCAAAGCGGTTAGCGGAACAGATACGCAGTATTTT.

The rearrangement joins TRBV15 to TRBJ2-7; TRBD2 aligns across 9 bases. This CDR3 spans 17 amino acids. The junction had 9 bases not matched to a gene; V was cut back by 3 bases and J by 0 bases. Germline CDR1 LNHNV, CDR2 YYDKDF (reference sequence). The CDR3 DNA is TGTGCCACCAGCAGGTCCCACGGGACTAGCAGCTCCTACGAGCAGTACTTC. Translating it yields CATSRSHGTSSSYEQYF.

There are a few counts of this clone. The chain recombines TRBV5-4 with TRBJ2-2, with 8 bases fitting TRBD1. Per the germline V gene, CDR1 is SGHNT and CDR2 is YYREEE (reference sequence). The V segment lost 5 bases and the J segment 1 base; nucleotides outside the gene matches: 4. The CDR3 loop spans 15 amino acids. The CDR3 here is CASSKDRVNTGELFF. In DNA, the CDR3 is TGTGCCAGCAGTAAGGACAGGGTGAACACCGGGGAGCTGTTTTTT.